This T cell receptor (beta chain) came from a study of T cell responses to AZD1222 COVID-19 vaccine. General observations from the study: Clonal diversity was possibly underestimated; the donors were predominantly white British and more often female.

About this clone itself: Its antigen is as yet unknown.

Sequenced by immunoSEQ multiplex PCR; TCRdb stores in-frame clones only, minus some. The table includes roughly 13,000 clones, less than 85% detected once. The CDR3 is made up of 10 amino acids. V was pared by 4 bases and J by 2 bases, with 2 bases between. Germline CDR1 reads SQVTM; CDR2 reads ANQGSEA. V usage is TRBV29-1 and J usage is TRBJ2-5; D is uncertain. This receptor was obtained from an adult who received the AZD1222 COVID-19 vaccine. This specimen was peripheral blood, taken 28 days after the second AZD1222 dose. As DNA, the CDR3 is TGCAGCGTTGGGCAAGAGACCCAGTACTTC. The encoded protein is CSVGQETQYF.